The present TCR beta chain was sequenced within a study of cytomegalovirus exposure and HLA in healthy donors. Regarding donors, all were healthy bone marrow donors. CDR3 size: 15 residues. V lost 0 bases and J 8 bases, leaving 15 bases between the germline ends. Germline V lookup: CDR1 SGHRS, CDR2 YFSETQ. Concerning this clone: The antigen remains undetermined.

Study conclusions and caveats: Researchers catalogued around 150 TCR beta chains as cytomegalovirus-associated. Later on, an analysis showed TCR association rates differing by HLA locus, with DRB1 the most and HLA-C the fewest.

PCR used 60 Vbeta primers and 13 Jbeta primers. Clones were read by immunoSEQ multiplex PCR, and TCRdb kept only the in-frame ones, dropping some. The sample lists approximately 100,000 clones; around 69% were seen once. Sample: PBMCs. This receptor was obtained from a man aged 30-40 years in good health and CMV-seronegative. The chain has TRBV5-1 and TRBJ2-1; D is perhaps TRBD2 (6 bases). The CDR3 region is CASSLVGRGHDEQFF. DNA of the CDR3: TGCGCCAGCAGCTTGGTCGGGAGAGGTCACGATGAGCAGTTCTTC.